The 17 T cell receptor beta chains listed next were all sequenced from one sample in a study of regulatory T cells in long-lasting Graves disease. iRepertoire HTBI primers and Arm-PCR of CDR3 regions built TCR beta libraries. TCRdb fed the multiplex PCR reads into MiXCR, producing one record per CDR3 protein. The sample carries around 340,000 distinct CDR3 sequences, less than 20% recorded once. Time point noted: persistent/refractory GD, antithyroid drugs over 5 years with positive TRAb. With RNA extracted from PBMCs as input, the TCR library was made. The starting material was peripheral blood mononuclear cells (PBMCs), obtained when the disease was refractory, from a patient treated with antithyroid drugs. Every receptor here comes from a female donor with Graves disease.

This clonotype was recorded at least ten times. This rearrangement joins TRBV28 to TRBJ2-7, with TRBD1 as a possible D gene (7 bases). This CDR3 spans 19 amino acids. CDR1 is MDHEN and CDR2 is SYDVKM in the germline V gene. The V end was cut by 3 bases, the J end by 2 bases, with 26 bases between. CDR3 coding DNA: TGTGCCAGCAGTTTCGGCGCACGGGGGTTAGCAGGGGGTCCCTACGAGCAGTACTTC. Protein product: CASSFGARGLAGGPYEQYF. Full variable domain (outside the CDR3, taken from reference TRBV28 and TRBJ2-7): DVKVTQSSRYLVKRTGEKVFLECVQDMDHENMFWYRQDPGLGLRLIYFSYDVKMKEKGDIPEGYSVSREKKERFSLILESASTNQTSMYLCASSFGARGLAGGPYEQYFGPGTRLTVT.

This clonotype was observed a handful of times. In DNA, the CDR3 is TGTGCCAGCAGTGAAACAGGGAACTATGGCTACACCTTC. This codes for CASSETGNYGYTF. The V and J genes are TRBV6-4 and TRBJ1-2; D may be TRBD1 (6 bases). The germline V gene encodes CDR1 MRHNA and CDR2 SNTAGT. The V end was cut by 3 bases, the J end by 2 bases, with 7 bases between. The CDR3 is 13 residues long.

The table lists this clonotype with a few counts. The genes are TRBV28 and TRBJ2-1; D perhaps matches TRBD1 (5 bases). The CDR3 loop spans 14 amino acids. Germline V CDR1 and CDR2: MDHEN, SYDVKM. V shed 6 bases and J shed 4 bases, with 13 bases lying between them. Here the CDR3 reads CASRLAGIYNEQFF. In nucleotides, the CDR3 is TGTGCCAGCAGGTTGGCAGGGATATACAATGAGCAGTTCTTC. The whole variable domain, filled in from reference TRBV28 and TRBJ2-1, reads DVKVTQSSRYLVKRTGEKVFLECVQDMDHENMFWYRQDPGLGLRLIYFSYDVKMKEKGDIPEGYSVSREKKERFSLILESASTNQTSMYLCASRLAGIYNEQFFGPGTRLTVL.

The table lists this clonotype with a few counts. The chain carries TRBV7-8 and TRBJ1-3; TRBD1 is a possible D gene (5 bases). V lost 5 bases and J lost 8, with 16 bases in between. This CDR3 is 14 amino acids long. Germline assignment: CDR1 SGHVS and CDR2 FQNEAQ. CDR3 in amino acids: CASSPGGVGDTIYF. In nucleotides, the CDR3 is TGTGCCAGCAGCCCTGGAGGGGTTGGGGACACCATATATTTT.

The chain uses TRBV28 and TRBJ2-6, with D uncertain. The CDR3 loop spans 18 amino acids. V dropped 7 bases and J dropped 1 base, with 20 bases sitting between them. The germline V gene encodes CDR1 MDHEN and CDR2 SYDVKM. The CDR3 DNA follows: TGTGCCAGCACTCCTTCCCTAGGCAGCCTATCTGGGGCCAACGTCCTGACTTTC. As protein: CASTPSLGSLSGANVLTF. The full variable domain, completed using reference TRBV28 and TRBJ2-6, is DVKVTQSSRYLVKRTGEKVFLECVQDMDHENMFWYRQDPGLGLRLIYFSYDVKMKEKGDIPEGYSVSREKKERFSLILESASTNQTSMYLCASTPSLGSLSGANVLTFGAGSRLTVL.

This rearrangement joins TRBV7-2 to TRBJ2-5; the D gene is possibly TRBD2 (6 bases). The CDR3 extends over 13 amino acids. With 1 base removed from V and 7 bases from J, the gap between germline ends came to 10 bases. The germline CDR1 and CDR2 sequences are SGHTA and FQGNSA. DNA for the CDR3: TGTGCCAGCAGCTTAGGCGGGAAAGGGACCCAGTACTTC. Translated, it gives CASSLGGKGTQYF.

With regard to this clonotype: It may be a read error: a sequence one base away is much more abundant. V is TRBV7-9 and J is TRBJ2-7; 8 positions match TRBD1. Per the germline V gene, CDR1 is SEHNR and CDR2 is FQNEAQ (reference sequence). Losses at the gene ends were 1 base for V and 8 bases for J; bases not matched to a gene: 7. This CDR3 has 14 residues. CDR3 region: CASSLVDRDHKQYF. In DNA, the CDR3 is TGTGCCAGCAGCTTAGTGGACAGGGACCACAAGCAGTACTTC.

The chain employs TRBV20-1 and TRBJ2-3; 8 positions agree with TRBD1. J was trimmed by 3 bases and V by 3 bases; bases with no gene match: 2. Germline values: CDR1 DFQATT, CDR2 SNEGSKA (reference sequence). The CDR3 consists of 13 residues. This CDR3 reads CSARGTGTDTQYF. The CDR3 DNA follows: TGCAGTGCTAGGGGGACAGGTACAGATACGCAGTATTTT.

The table lists this clonotype with a few counts. CDR3 in DNA: TGTGCCATCAGTGACGACATTCAGCCCCAGCATTTT. It yields the protein CAISDDIQPQHF. The rearrangement links TRBV10-3 to TRBJ1-5; no reliable D call. The CDR3 is made up of 12 amino acids. CDR1 and CDR2 (germline): ENHRY, SYGVKD. The V end lost 3 bases, the J end lost 6 bases, and 6 bases lay between the germline ends.

The rearrangement joins TRBV5-6 to TRBJ2-4; D not resolved. V gave up 3 bases and J gave up 2 bases, with 9 bases separating them. Per the germline V gene, CDR1 is SGHDT and CDR2 is YYEEEE. The CDR3 extends over 14 amino acids. In nucleotides, the CDR3 is TGTGCCAGCAGCTCGCTGGGAACCAAAAACATTCAGTACTTC. Residues: CASSSLGTKNIQYF. Full variable domain (rest looked up from reference TRBV5-6 and TRBJ2-4): DAGVTQSPTHLIKTRGQQVTLRCSPKSGHDTVSWYQQALGQGPQFIFQYYEEEERQRGNFPDRFSGHQFPNYSSELNVNALLLGDSALYLCASSSLGTKNIQYFGAGTRLSVL.

This clonotype was seen ten or more times. The chain links TRBV7-8 to TRBJ2-7; the D gene could be TRBD1 or TRBD2 (7 bases each). CDR3 length: 14 amino acids. V dropped 9 bases and J dropped 6 bases, with 21 bases sitting between them. Looked up from germline, CDR1 is SGHVS and CDR2 is FQNEAQ. CDR3 protein: CASREGQIFGEQYF. The CDR3 bases are TGTGCCAGTAGGGAGGGACAGATCTTCGGCGAGCAGTACTTC.

There are many counts of this clonotype. J is TRBJ1-4 and V is TRBV2; the D gene is possibly TRBD1 (6 bases). The length of the CDR3 is 14 residues. The germline V and J ends were trimmed by 7 bases and 8 bases, with 17 bases remaining between them. Germline V gene data show CDR1 as SNHLY and CDR2 as FYNNEI. The CDR3 here is CASTGGGVGEKLFF. Here the CDR3 DNA reads TGTGCCAGCACTGGAGGGGGTGTAGGAGAAAAACTGTTTTTT.

There are a few counts of this clonotype. The J gene is TRBJ2-5, the V gene TRBV19; 7 bases are a match to TRBD1. The CDR3 consists of 14 residues. The V segment lost 4 bases and the J segment 1 base; nucleotides outside the gene matches: 3. The germline V gene has CDR1 LNHDA and CDR2 SQIVND (reference sequence). The CDR3 DNA follows: TGTGCCAGTAGTACCTGGACAGGCCAAGAGACCCAGTACTTC. It codes for CASSTWTGQETQYF. The full variable domain, completed using reference TRBV19 and TRBJ2-5, is DGGITQSPKYLFRKEGQNVTLSCEQNLNHDAMYWYRQDPGQGLRLIYYSQIVNDFQKGDIAEGYSVSREKKESFPLTVTSAQKNPTAFYLCASSTWTGQETQYFGPGTRLLVL.

There are many counts of this clonotype. V is TRBV12-3 or TRBV12-4 and J is TRBJ1-5; D is undetermined. V was cut by 3 bases and J by 3 bases, with 9 bases left in between. The CDR3 runs to 14 residues. The CDR3 here is CASSFGGNNQPQHF. The CDR3 DNA reads TGTGCCAGCAGTTTCGGAGGGAACAATCAGCCCCAGCATTTT.

This clonotype showed up just a few times. The chain joins TRBV3-2 to TRBJ1-1; TRBD1 is the table's D call, not checked against the DNA. TRBV3-2 is marked as a pseudogene. This CDR3 contains 15 residues. This chain's CDR3 is CASSHEQGADTEAFF. CDR3 DNA: TGTGCCAGCAGCCACGAACAGGGGGCGGACACTGAAGCTTTCTTT.

This clonotype was detected many times. V is TRBV15 and J is TRBJ2-7; tentatively, D is TRBD1 or TRBD2 (6 bases each). V was pared by 4 bases and J by 4 bases, with 11 bases between. The germline gives CDR1 LNHNV, CDR2 YYDKDF (reference sequence). The CDR3 has 13 amino acids. The CDR3 spells CATSTGAGYEQYF. CDR3 DNA: TGTGCCACCAGCACGGGGGCGGGATACGAGCAGTACTTC.

As concerns this clonotype: Possible read error: a much larger clone is one base away. V usage is TRBV6-2 or TRBV6-3 and J usage is TRBJ1-6; TRBD1 aligns across 7 bases. The CDR3 runs to 17 residues. Per the germline V gene, CDR1 is MNHEY and CDR2 is SVGEGT. CDR3 coding DNA: TGTGCCAGCAACCCAAAGGACAGGACCAACTATAATTCACCCCCCCACTTT. It is translated as CASNPKDRTNYNSPPHF.